A selection of T cell receptor beta chains follows, all from one sample in a study of blood T cell repertoires in COVID-19. Assay: immunoSEQ multiplex PCR; the TCRdb copy retains only in-frame clones and omits some. This table has about 260,000 clones, approximately 92% appearing once. The sequenced material came from peripheral blood. These receptor sequences come from a person between 18 and 30 years old with COVID-19, enrolled during active disease. Each CDR3 is given with its conserved first and last residue. D genes are given only for firm matches. Some rows mark clone size as missing; the rest say once, few, many or name a class of expanded clone.

J gene	V gene	clone size	D gene	CDR3 protein	CDR3 DNA
TRBJ2-7	TRBV10-3	-	-	CAISGNSYEQYF	TGTGCCATCAGTGGTAACAGCTACGAGCAGTACTTC
TRBJ2-1	TRBV27	-	-	CASSSWTADEQFF	TGTGCCAGCAGTTCCTGGACTGCTGATGAGCAGTTCTTC
TRBJ2-1	TRBV9	-	-	CASSVATSSDPFF	TGTGCCAGCAGCGTAGCTACTAGTTCTGATCCGTTCTTC
TRBJ1-3	TRBV11-2	once	-	CASSDSRVVSGNTIYF	TGTGCCAGCAGCGACTCCCGGGTAGTCTCTGGAAACACCATATATTTT
TRBJ2-1	TRBV6-5	-	-	CASSTPSGHEQFF	TGTGCCAGCTCCACCCCCAGCGGGCATGAGCAGTTCTTC
TRBJ2-1	TRBV29-1	-	TRBD2	CSVPGGEANEQFF	TGCAGCGTCCCGGGGGGTGAGGCCAATGAGCAGTTCTTC
TRBJ2-7	TRBV6-2/TRBV6-3	-	TRBD2	CASSYSVGGNYEQYF	TGTGCCAGCAGTTACTCCGTCGGGGGGAACTACGAGCAGTACTTC
TRBJ2-1	TRBV11-3	-	-	CASSSWTADEQFF	TGTGCCAGCAGCTCTTGGACAGCCGATGAGCAGTTCTTC
TRBJ2-4	TRBV18	-	TRBD1	CASSPTSGTGEGAKNIQYF	TGTGCCAGCTCACCGACGTCCGGGACAGGGGAGGGGGCCAAAAACATTCAGTACTTC
TRBJ1-1	TRBV9	-	-	CASSVVGVNTEAFF	TGTGCCAGCAGCGTAGTAGGGGTAAACACTGAAGCTTTCTTT
TRBJ2-7	TRBV4-1	once	TRBD2	CASSQEPLAGFSYEQYF	TGCGCCAGCAGCCAAGAACCCCTAGCGGGGTTCTCCTACGAGCAGTACTTC
TRBJ2-1	TRBV3-1/TRBV3-2	-	TRBD2	CASSQGAGLAGVGEQFF	TGTGCCAGCAGCCAAGGGGCCGGACTAGCGGGAGTTGGGGAGCAGTTCTTC
TRBJ2-3	TRBV5-1	-	TRBD2	CASSPGTSGGFTDTQYF	TGCGCCAGCAGCCCCGGGACTAGCGGGGGGTTCACAGATACGCAGTATTTT
TRBJ2-1	TRBV2	-	TRBD2	CASRGGLAGGYNEQFF	TGTGCCAGCAGGGGGGGACTAGCGGGCGGATACAATGAGCAGTTCTTC
TRBJ2-3	TRBV6-2/TRBV6-3	-	TRBD2	CASSYNINIAGGHTDTQYF	TGTGCCAGCAGTTACAACATTAATATAGCGGGAGGACACACAGATACGCAGTATTTT
TRBJ2-1	TRBV25-1	-	-	CASSELGVNEQFF	TGTGCCAGCAGTGAATTAGGAGTCAATGAGCAGTTCTTC
TRBJ1-5	TRBV28	-	TRBD1	CASSLVGQSNQPQHF	TGTGCCAGCAGCCTAGTGGGACAGTCAAATCAGCCCCAGCATTTT
TRBJ1-5	TRBV4-1	-	-	CASSQDVAQISNQPQHF	TGCGCCAGCAGCCAAGATGTGGCACAGATTAGCAATCAGCCCCAGCATTTT
TRBJ2-3	TRBV11-2	-	-	CASSARLGGTDTQYF	TGTGCCAGCAGCGCTCGACTAGGCGGCACAGATACGCAGTATTTT
TRBJ1-4	TRBV25-1	-	-	CASSELGGTNEKLFF	TGTGCCAGCAGTGAATTAGGGGGAACTAATGAAAAACTGTTTTTT
TRBJ2-7	TRBV7-6	-	-	CASSPRVLMGAEQYF	TGTGCCAGCAGCCCTAGGGTGCTGATGGGAGCCGAGCAGTACTTC
TRBJ2-1	TRBV4-3	-	TRBD2	CASSQERLAGYNEQFF	TGCGCCAGCAGCCAAGAAAGGCTAGCGGGCTACAATGAGCAGTTCTTC
TRBJ2-1	TRBV4-3	-	-	CASSHAGGDNEQFF	TGCGCCAGCAGCCACGCTGGAGGAGACAATGAGCAGTTCTTC
TRBJ1-4	TRBV2	-	-	CASSEDRTTNEKLFF	TGTGCCAGCAGTGAAGACAGAACAACTAATGAAAAACTGTTTTTT
TRBJ2-7	TRBV27	-	TRBD1	CASRITGGYEQYF	TGTGCCAGCAGGATAACAGGGGGCTACGAGCAGTACTTC
TRBJ2-5	TRBV7-2	-	-	CASSPPGRGYQETQYF	TGTGCCAGCAGCCCCCCCGGCAGGGGTTATCAAGAGACCCAGTACTTC
TRBJ1-1	TRBV9	-	-	CASSVVGTSPEAFF	TGTGCCAGCAGCGTAGTCGGGACATCTCCCGAAGCTTTCTTT
TRBJ2-5	TRBV19	-	TRBD2	CASSMLGLAGEFGTQYF	TGTGCCAGTAGTATGTTGGGACTAGCGGGAGAGTTTGGGACCCAGTACTTC
TRBJ2-2	TRBV7-2	-	-	CASSLETGVPGELFF	TGTGCCAGCAGCTTAGAGACAGGAGTCCCCGGGGAGCTGTTTTTT
TRBJ2-4	TRBV20-1	-	-	CSARDQNIQYF	TGCAGTGCTAGAGATCAGAACATTCAGTACTTC
TRBJ2-5	TRBV5-4	-	-	CASSTVGSPGRETQYF	TGTGCCAGCAGCACGGTGGGCAGCCCGGGAAGGGAGACCCAGTACTTC
TRBJ1-2	TRBV28	-	-	CASTMGANYGYTF	TGTGCCAGCACCATGGGGGCGAACTATGGCTACACCTTC
TRBJ1-4	TRBV4-3	-	-	CASSQETRGKLFF	TGCGCCAGCAGCCAAGAGACACGGGGAAAACTGTTTTTT
TRBJ1-2	TRBV15	-	-	CATSRPSEGNYGYTF	TGTGCCACCAGCAGACCTAGCGAGGGGAACTATGGCTACACCTTC
TRBJ2-5	TRBV7-2	-	-	CASSLGLGGHQYF	TGTGCCAGCAGCTTAGGGTTAGGAGGCCACCAGTACTTC
TRBJ2-3	TRBV2	-	-	CASSVQLAKDTQYF	TGTGCCAGCAGTGTACAGCTAGCGAAAGATACGCAGTATTTT
TRBJ1-2	TRBV6-2/TRBV6-3	once	-	CASSYAGPAYGYTF	TGTGCCAGCAGTTACGCGGGACCCGCCTATGGCTACACCTTC
TRBJ1-2	TRBV7-9	-	TRBD1	CASSLYTVGTGDGYTF	TGTGCCAGCAGCTTATATACCGTAGGGACAGGGGATGGCTACACCTTC
TRBJ2-3	TRBV4-1	-	TRBD2	CASSLALAGGRGDTQYF	TGCGCCAGCAGCCTCGCTTTAGCGGGAGGGAGGGGAGATACGCAGTATTTT
TRBJ1-2	TRBV23-1	-	-	CASSPYLLGYGYTF	TGCGCCAGCAGTCCCTACCTTCTCGGGTATGGCTACACCTTC
TRBJ1-5	TRBV7-9	-	-	CASSLAMVSQPQHF	TGTGCCAGCAGCTTAGCGATGGTGAGTCAGCCCCAGCATTTT
TRBJ2-7	TRBV6-6	-	TRBD1	CASRETGTGEQYF	TGTGCCAGCAGGGAGACAGGGACCGGCGAGCAGTACTTC
TRBJ1-3	TRBV7-9	few	-	CASSGWGESSGNTIYF	TGTGCCAGCAGCGGCTGGGGGGAAAGCTCTGGAAACACCATATATTTT
TRBJ2-2	TRBV5-6	-	TRBD2	CASSFGLAGVWTGELFF	TGTGCCAGCAGCTTTGGACTAGCGGGAGTTTGGACCGGGGAGCTGTTTTTT
TRBJ1-5	TRBV27	few	-	CASSFDSYNQPQHF	TGTGCCAGCAGTTTCGACAGCTACAATCAGCCCCAGCATTTT
TRBJ2-2	TRBV5-1	once	-	CASSRNRDGELFF	TGCGCCAGCAGTCGAAACAGGGACGGGGAGCTGTTTTTT
TRBJ1-1	TRBV2	-	-	CASSRRSGTALNTEAFF	TGTGCCAGCAGTCGTCGATCGGGGACTGCTTTGAACACTGAAGCTTTCTTT
TRBJ2-7	TRBV6-5	-	TRBD1	CASNKDRAAYEQYF	TGTGCCAGCAACAAGGACAGGGCCGCCTACGAGCAGTACTTC
TRBJ1-2	TRBV7-9	-	-	CASSAGGIWGYTF	TGTGCCAGCAGCGCGGGAGGGATTTGGGGCTACACCTTC
TRBJ2-6	TRBV9	-	-	CASSARTDRSANVLTF	TGTGCCAGCAGCGCGAGGACAGACCGGTCGGCCAACGTCCTGACTTTC
TRBJ1-3	TRBV28	once	-	CASSFAGDNGNTIYF	TGTGCCAGCAGTTTCGCAGGGGACAATGGAAACACCATATATTTT
TRBJ2-7	TRBV6-1	-	-	CASSEGVGAYEQYF	TGTGCCAGCAGTGAAGGGGTAGGAGCCTACGAGCAGTACTTC
TRBJ2-1	TRBV6-4	-	-	CASSVISSSYNEQFF	TGTGCCAGCAGTGTGATCTCGAGCTCCTACAATGAGCAGTTCTTC
TRBJ2-5	TRBV7-9	-	TRBD2	CASSLDGGRWQETQYF	TGTGCCAGCAGCTTAGACGGCGGGAGGTGGCAAGAGACCCAGTACTTC
TRBJ2-3	TRBV5-8	once	TRBD2	CASSFSSGITDTQYF	TGTGCCAGCAGCTTCTCTAGCGGCATCACAGATACGCAGTATTTT
TRBJ1-5	TRBV24-1	-	-	CATQGFSNQPQHF	TGTGCCACCCAGGGGTTTAGCAATCAGCCCCAGCATTTT
TRBJ1-1	TRBV28	-	-	CASQPGHMNTEAFF	TGTGCCAGTCAACCGGGACACATGAACACTGAAGCTTTCTTT